This TCR beta chain stems from a study of long-term antiretroviral therapy in people with HIV (dated by TCRdb to between 2022 and 2023). About the full investigation: The earliest samples were collected approximately a decade before the 2015 WHO recommendation for immediate ART, a period when ART was typically delayed until CD4 counts fell. A retrospective serial study tested whether ART initiation and durable HIV suppression were associated with changes in peripheral blood TRB repertoire composition and diversity. A total of 192 cryopreserved PBMC samples were contributed to the cohort by 30 adults with confirmed HIV infection, with samples collected serially over a mean of around 6 years (range 1-12). Eleven of the 30 participants with HIV were female. No cross-contamination during QIAcube processing was seen in test extractions of a monoclonal T-cell line run alongside 33 polyclonal samples. General findings and caveats noted by the study authors: Because pre-ART samples had limited cell numbers, unsorted PBMC were profiled rather than sorted CD4+ and CD8+ T cells. HIV repertoires had narrower CDR3 length ranges than controls, and the network structure suggested an antigen-experienced repertoire that shifted only slightly toward naive after ART. Inferences about post-ART repertoire changes are limited because no data were available on ART adherence, viral resistance or therapy changes. Expanded TRB clones identified before ART initiation dominated the repertoire at all time points, although this dominance fluctuated and declined in many PLHIV after ART. Owing to limited PBMC availability, only the TCR beta chain was sequenced, without alpha chain pairing. A significant increase in TRB diversity was found to be associated with ART initiation, although TRB diversity was observed to remain significantly below that of transplant donor controls even after long-term ART. Samples dated from the mid-2000s to the late 2010s, and the ART regimens used may be less effective than current ones.

Inclusive of the bounding cysteine and phenylalanine, the CDR3 is 17 residues long. The entry retains the CDR3 DNA only, 51 bases that are in frame from base 1. Trimming accounts for 2 bases at V and 7 bases at J, while the number of junction bases matched to no gene is 12. Based on the germline V gene, the CDR1 and CDR2 sequences are SGHTA and FQGNSA. The immunoSEQ hsTCRB v3.0 assay was used at survey level resolution for TRB variable region sequencing. The target sequencing depth for TRB was about 40,000-55,000 T-cell genomes per sample. Pooled TRB libraries were sequenced on an Illumina MiSeq with a v3 150-cycle kit. As for how the authors treated the data: Repertoire analysis ran in R within a reproducible Nextflow workflow covering QC, data transformation and analysis. Custom analyses were implemented in LymphoSeq2, an R package for AIRR-Seq data exploration. A few samples that produced fewer than 5000 total TRB sequences were removed, so 190 or so HIV repertoires were analyzed. Among the 200 or so HIV repertoires that were kept, 59 were collected before ART initiation and 120 to 140 were collected after ART initiation. Repertoires were downsampled to 5000 TRB nucleotide sequences, and summary statistics were averaged over 100 downsampling iterations. Only TRB sequences with CDR3 regions of at least seven amino acids were retained for analysis. Diversity was assessed using a clonality score derived from Shannon entropy and using the Gini coefficient. Repertoire networks linked the top 5000 CDR3 amino acid sequences whenever two sequences differed by an edit distance of one. For TRB CDR3 amino acid sequences, antigen specificity groups and MHC restriction were predicted with GLIPH2. To flag known associations with CMV, EBV, HIV or tissue antigens, CDR3 amino acid sequences were compared against VDJdb and McPAS-TCR. Pre-ART, post-ART and control groups were compared with Wilcoxon signed-rank tests and Holm-Bonferroni correction. This is the immuneACCESS table as TCRdb keeps it, with only in-frame sequences that have V and J called. A part of the clones is gone; compared with another copy, unresolved V genes explain less than half, and the rest is unexplained. V, J and clone size are taken as reported in that table, and D and trimming were inferred from the DNA itself. This sample lists approximately 35,000 clones; 79% were detected once. The top ten clones comprise approximately 3.4% of the sample.

About this clone: No antigen is known for it. Per-base quality was not reported, and no clone a single base away is much larger than it.

Participants were included only if at least one PBMC sample before ART initiation and at least two post-ART samples were available. All participants with HIV were treated in the United States of America. Cryopreserved samples of roughly 0.95-10 million PBMC were thawed and washed before DNA extraction. At the time of the earliest PBMC sample, participants with HIV were aged between about 20 and 54 years. PBMC samples were contributed by each participant from 1-4 timepoints before ART initiation and 2-8 timepoints after ART initiation, with a median of 7 samples. Serial HIV viral load, CD4+ T-cell count, ART history and demographic data were obtained for every participant. Using a Qiagen kit on a QIAcube, genomic DNA was extracted from unsorted PBMC, with samples processed in batches of 12.

This sequence was found in a man aged 18 to 30 with HIV. The sequence is built from TRBV7-2 and TRBJ2-5; 11 junctional bases match TRBD2. The input for sequencing was unsorted PBMCs, taken 1.9 years after starting antiretroviral therapy. The encoded CDR3 is CASSLIGGTSGTGTQYF. The nucleotides are TGTGCCAGCAGCTTAATTGGCGGGACTAGCGGTACCGGGACCCAGTACTTC.